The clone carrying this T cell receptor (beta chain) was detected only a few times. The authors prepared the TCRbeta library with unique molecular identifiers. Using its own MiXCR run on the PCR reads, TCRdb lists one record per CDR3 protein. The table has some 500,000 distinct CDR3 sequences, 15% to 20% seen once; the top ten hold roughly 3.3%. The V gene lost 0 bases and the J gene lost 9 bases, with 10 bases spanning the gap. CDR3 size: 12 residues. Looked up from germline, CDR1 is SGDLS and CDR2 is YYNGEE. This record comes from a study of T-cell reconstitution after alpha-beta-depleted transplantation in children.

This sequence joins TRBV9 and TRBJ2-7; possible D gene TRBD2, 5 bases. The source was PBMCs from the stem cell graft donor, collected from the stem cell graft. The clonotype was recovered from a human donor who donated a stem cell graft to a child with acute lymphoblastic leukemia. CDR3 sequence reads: CASSVAEGGQYF. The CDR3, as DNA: TGTGCCAGCAGCGTAGCTGAGGGCGGGCAGTACTTC.